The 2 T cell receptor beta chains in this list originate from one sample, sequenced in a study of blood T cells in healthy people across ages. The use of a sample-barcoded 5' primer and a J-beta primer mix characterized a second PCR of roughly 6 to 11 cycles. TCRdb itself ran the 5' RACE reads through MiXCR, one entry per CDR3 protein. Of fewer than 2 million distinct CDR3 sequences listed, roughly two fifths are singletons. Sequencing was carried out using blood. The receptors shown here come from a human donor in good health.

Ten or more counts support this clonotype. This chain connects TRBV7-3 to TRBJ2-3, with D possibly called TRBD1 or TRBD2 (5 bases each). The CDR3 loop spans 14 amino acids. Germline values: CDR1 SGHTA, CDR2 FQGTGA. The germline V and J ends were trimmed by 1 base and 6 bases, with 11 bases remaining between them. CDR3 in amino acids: CASSLMRGGDTQYF. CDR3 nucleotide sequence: TGTGCCAGCAGCTTAATGAGGGGTGGCGATACGCAGTATTTT. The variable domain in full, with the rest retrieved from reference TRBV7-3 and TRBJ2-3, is GAGVSQTPSNKVTEKGKYVELRCDPISGHTALYWYRQSLGQGPEFLIYFQGTGAADDSGLPNDRFFAVRPEGSVSTLKIQRTERGDSAVYLCASSLMRGGDTQYFGPGTRLTVL.

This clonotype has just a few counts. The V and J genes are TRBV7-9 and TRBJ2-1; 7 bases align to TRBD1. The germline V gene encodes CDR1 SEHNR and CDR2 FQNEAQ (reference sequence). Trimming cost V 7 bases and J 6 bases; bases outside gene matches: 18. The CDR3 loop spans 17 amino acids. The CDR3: CASTPRGTAGMINEQFF. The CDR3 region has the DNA TGTGCCAGCACCCCTAGGGGGACAGCTGGTATGATCAATGAGCAGTTCTTC.